This TCR beta chain was profiled in a study of early T cells in non-severe SARS-CoV-2 infection. Across the study: Bulk RNA isolated from unsorted whole blood underwent sequencing; chains were not paired.

Germline lookup yields CDR1 DFQATT and CDR2 SNEGSKA (reference sequence). V was pared by 3 bases and J by 0 bases, with 12 bases of the junction left unmatched. There are 19 residues in the CDR3. Molecules of cDNA were individually given unique molecular identifiers that were attached to them. TCRdb re-derived calls from the 5' RACE reads in MiXCR, one entry per CDR3 protein. The table lists some 48,000 distinct CDR3 sequences, about 10% of them singletons. This clonotype was seen a few times. What it binds is not known. Study-level results: Matching results from VDJdb favored anti-spike CD8 responses, leaving private and CD4 specificities undetected.

The sequence derives from an adult who was a healthcare worker with PCR-confirmed SARS-CoV-2 infection or an uninfected control (not recorded which). The rearrangement links TRBV20-1 to TRBJ2-1; TRBD2 matches at 12 bases. Sequencing was performed on whole blood. The CDR3 nucleotides read TGCAGTGCTAGGGCCTCGACTAGCGGGAGCTTAAGCTCCTACAATGAGCAGTTCTTC. Translating it yields CSARASTSGSLSSYNEQFF.